This T cell receptor (beta chain) was identified during a study of HIV-infected patients and healthy controls. This clonotype showed up just once. As yet, its antigen is unknown. Little can be read into the size of this beta chain, an off-target read in a library designed for alpha chains. Reverse transcription used around 500 ng RNA and constant-region primers for alpha and beta. Alpha and beta chain libraries were made separately by chain-specific third strand synthesis with multiplexing indices. One primer pair amplified all rearrangements per chain; each cDNA got molecular barcodes. TCRdb itself ran the 5' RACE reads through MiXCR, one entry per CDR3 protein. Here the sample spans about 620 distinct CDR3 sequences, 60% to 75% being singletons. Germline V gene lookup returns CDR1 MDHEN and CDR2 SYDVKM. V shed 11 bases and J 3 bases; nucleotides not matched to a gene: 7. This CDR3 spans 13 amino acids.

Study conclusions and caveats: In HIV-infected patients, the apparent post-therapy Gini index recovery did not replicate in size-matched data. Unequal distinct sequence numbers between patients and controls complicated comparisons. Untreated HIV+ repertoires had roughly threefold fewer distinct CDR3s and lower Shannon diversity than healthy controls.

All unsorted peripheral T cells were captured because whole blood was used without fractionation. The TCR sequence derives from an adult with HIV infection. Material: blood, obtained before antiretroviral therapy. The V call is TRBV28, the J call TRBJ2-5; 9 nucleotides align to TRBD2. The CDR3: CALGASGEETQYF. CDR3 nucleotide sequence: TGTGCCTTGGGGGCTAGCGGGGAAGAGACCCAGTACTTC.